Here is one TCR beta chain with its context. Here immunoSEQ multiplex PCR was the method, and the copy in TCRdb shows in-frame clones only, minus some. Found here are approximately 140,000 clones, just under 85% of them singletons; the top ten hold about 3%. This specimen belongs to a study of blood T cell repertoires in COVID-19. The germline V gene encodes CDR1 LGHNA and CDR2 YNFKEQ. The CDR3 is made up of 8 amino acids. V gene TRBV4-2 combines with J gene TRBJ2-7, with D possibly being TRBD2 (5 bases). This TCR came from a woman in her thirties or forties with active or convalescent COVID-19. Sequenced sample: peripheral blood. Written as DNA, the CDR3 is TGTACCTATGAGGGGCAGTACTTC. Protein product: CTYEGQYF.